The 26 T cell receptor beta chains below all came from one sample that was sequenced in a study of blood T cell repertoires in COVID-19. The repertoire was sequenced with immunoSEQ multiplex PCR; TCRdb's copy has only in-frame clones and lacks some. This sample has 70,000 to 85,000 clones; about 83% occur once, and the top ten carry approximately 8.8%. The material sequenced was peripheral blood. The receptors were sampled from a human donor in a cohort sampled during active COVID-19.

V is TRBV9 and J is TRBJ2-3; perhaps TRBD2 as D (6 bases). The germline CDR1 and CDR2 sequences are SGDLS and YYNGEE. The germline V and J ends were trimmed by 3 bases and 0 bases, with 11 bases remaining between them. There are 15 residues in the CDR3. CDR3 sequence reads: CASSDLRESTDTQYF. In nucleotides, the CDR3 is TGTGCCAGCAGCGATTTGCGGGAAAGCACAGATACGCAGTATTTT.

The genes are TRBV5-1 and TRBJ1-5; no reliable D call. V was cut by 2 bases and J by 0 bases, with 9 bases left in between. This CDR3 region has 15 residues. Germline V gene data show CDR1 as SGHRS and CDR2 as YFSETQ. CDR3 nucleotides: TGCGCCAGCAGCTTTGACTCTAATAGCAATCAGCCCCAGCATTTT. This encodes CASSFDSNSNQPQHF.

This rearrangement joins TRBV19 to TRBJ2-7; possible D gene TRBD1, 7 bases. Germline V lookup: CDR1 LNHDA, CDR2 SQIVND (reference sequence). The V end was cut by 3 bases, the J end by 3 bases, with 15 bases between. The CDR3 is 15 residues long. The CDR3 DNA reads as TGTGCCAGTAGTATTCGCGCGGGACAGAGCTACGAGCAGTACTTC. Protein: CASSIRAGQSYEQYF.

The rearrangement uses TRBV5-1 and TRBJ2-7; perhaps TRBD1 as D (7 bases). The germline CDR1 and CDR2 sequences are SGHRS and YFSETQ. V lost 5 bases and J 5 bases, leaving 20 bases between the germline ends. This CDR3 has 15 amino acids. CDR3 protein: CASSTGGGEPHEQYF. The CDR3, as DNA: TGCGCCAGCAGTACTGGAGGGGGCGAACCGCACGAGCAGTACTTC.

This clone was counted a few times. The V call is TRBV6-5, the J call TRBJ2-5, with D tentatively TRBD2 (6 bases). The CDR3 extends over 15 amino acids. The ends were cut back, 5 bases at V and 1 base at J, with 14 bases in the middle. Germline V gene data show CDR1 as MNHEY and CDR2 as SVGAGI. CDR3 sequence reads: CASSPRGDFQETQYF. CDR3 coding DNA: TGTGCCAGCAGTCCCCGAGGGGACTTCCAAGAGACCCAGTACTTC.

The chain is built from TRBV4-2 and TRBJ2-1, with 14 bases that match TRBD2. V was pared by 3 bases and J by 8 bases, with 6 bases of the junction left unmatched. The CDR3 contains 16 residues. Germline V gene lookup returns CDR1 LGHNA and CDR2 YNFKEQ. The CDR3 is CASSHRLAGGGDEQFF. The CDR3 DNA sequence: TGTGCCAGCAGCCACAGACTAGCGGGAGGGGGAGATGAGCAGTTCTTC.

The chain uses TRBV19 and TRBJ2-2; a weak D match, TRBD1 (6 bases). Germline V gene data show CDR1 as LNHDA and CDR2 as SQIVND (reference sequence). V shed 7 bases and J shed 1 base, with 10 bases lying between them. CDR3 length: 14 amino acids. The CDR3 coding sequence is TGTGCCAGTAATCAGGGGTGGAACACCGGGGAGCTGTTTTTT. Translated: CASNQGWNTGELFF.

V is TRBV11-2 and J is TRBJ2-1; possible D gene TRBD1, 5 bases. V lost 5 bases to trimming and J lost 5 bases, with 16 bases between them. CDR3 length equals 15 residues. Germline assignment: CDR1 SGHAT and CDR2 FQNNGV. CDR3 region: CASSTGRMANNEQFF. The CDR3 nucleotides are TGTGCCAGCAGCACAGGACGGATGGCCAACAATGAGCAGTTCTTC.

Details on this clone: One end of the junction varies from germline; a read error may be responsible. The chain recombines TRBV7-9 with TRBJ1-5; 11 nucleotides line up with TRBD1. Germline V gene sequence: CDR1 SEHNR, CDR2 FQNEAQ (reference sequence). The CDR3 has 15 amino acids. As DNA, the CDR3 is TGTGCCAGCAGCCGGGACAGGGGGGCTGATCAACCCCAGCATTTT. Translation: CASSRDRGADQPQHF.

This clone was recorded once. The gene calls are TRBV6-4 and TRBJ2-5, with TRBD1 matching over 10 bases. From germline, CDR1 is MRHNA and CDR2 SNTAGT. This CDR3 is 17 amino acids long. The junction had 4 bases not matched to a gene; V was cut back by 0 bases and J by 0 bases. CDR3 loop: CASSDSGQGNHQETQYF. The DNA of the CDR3 is TGTGCCAGCAGTGACTCGGGACAGGGGAACCACCAAGAGACCCAGTACTTC.

The chain employs TRBV27 and TRBJ2-1; 8 bases match TRBD1. The J segment lost 2 bases and the V segment lost 3 bases, leaving 3 bases of the junction unmatched. Per germline, CDR1 MNHEY and CDR2 SMNVEV (reference sequence). There are 15 residues in the CDR3. In nucleotides, the CDR3 is TGTGCCAGCAGTTTGACAGGGGAAGCCTACAATGAGCAGTTCTTC. It codes for CASSLTGEAYNEQFF.

In the case of this clone: At one boundary the junction diverges from the germline segment, which might be a read error. The chain joins TRBV5-4 to TRBJ2-2, with 9 bases matching TRBD1. Germline lookup yields CDR1 SGHNT and CDR2 YYREEE (reference sequence). CDR3 length equals 16 residues. This CDR3 is CASTLPDRGNTGELFF. The DNA for the CDR3 is TGTGCCAGCACCTTGCCGGACAGGGGGAACACCGGGGAGCTGTTTTTT.

The chain links TRBV11-3 to TRBJ2-7, with D perhaps TRBD2 (6 bases). V was clipped by 2 bases and J by 7 bases, with 15 bases between them. The CDR3 extends over 14 amino acids. Germline V gene sequence: CDR1 SGHNT, CDR2 YENEEA. Here the CDR3 DNA reads TGTGCCAGCAGCTTACCCCCCCCGGGAGTGGAGCAGTACTTC. Amino acid sequence: CASSLPPPGVEQYF.

V usage is TRBV6-6 and J usage is TRBJ2-5; D remains ambiguous. Trimming pared 2 bases from V and 1 base from J, leaving 11 bases between. Germline-derived CDR1 and CDR2 are MNHNY and SVGAGI (reference sequence). The CDR3 is 15 amino acids. The CDR3 coding sequence is TGTGCCAGCAGTTACCCTTCTGGCGGCCAAGAGACCCAGTACTTC. Its translation is CASSYPSGGQETQYF.

The chain joins TRBV5-1 to TRBJ2-3; possibly TRBD2 for D (6 bases). Germline V lookup: CDR1 SGHRS, CDR2 YFSETQ. The CDR3 runs 12 residues. Trimming removed 9 bases from V and 2 bases from J, with 10 bases in between. The CDR3 DNA is TGCGCCACCAGGAGGGACACAGATACGCAGTATTTT. Protein: CATRRDTDTQYF.

This chain connects TRBV20-1 to TRBJ2-1; D unclear. Trimming took 3 bases from V and 7 from J, leaving 13 bases between them. Germline CDR1 is DFQATT and CDR2 is SNEGSKA (reference sequence). The CDR3 spans 13 residues. CDR3 residues: CSASVSLWNEQFF. CDR3 nucleotides: TGCAGTGCTAGTGTGAGTCTCTGGAATGAGCAGTTCTTC.

V usage is TRBV2 and J usage is TRBJ1-5; D not certain. From germline, CDR1 is SNHLY and CDR2 FYNNEI. Trimming took off 4 bases at V and 2 bases at J, with 9 bases between the two ends. This CDR3 comprises 14 residues. The CDR3 nucleotides read TGTGCCAGCAGTGCGGGAGGCCGCAATCAGCCCCAGCATTTT. Encoded protein: CASSAGGRNQPQHF.

The genes are TRBV7-3 and TRBJ2-2, with D perhaps matching TRBD2 (6 bases). This CDR3 region has 16 residues. Trimming took 4 bases from V and 4 from J, leaving 16 bases between them. Germline CDR1 and CDR2: SGHTA and FQGTGA. CDR3 amino acids: CASSSPVGTLTGELFF. The CDR3 bases are TGTGCCAGCAGCTCCCCCGTGGGGACTCTCACCGGGGAGCTGTTTTTT. Variable domain in full (rest from reference TRBV7-3 and TRBJ2-2): GAGVSQTPSNKVTEKGKYVELRCDPISGHTALYWYRQSLGQGPEFLIYFQGTGAADDSGLPNDRFFAVRPEGSVSTLKIQRTERGDSAVYLCASSSPVGTLTGELFFGEGSRLTVL.

The chain joins TRBV5-1 to TRBJ2-5, with D unclear. This CDR3 is built from 17 residues. Germline CDR1 reads SGHRS; CDR2 reads YFSETQ. Between the trimmed V and J ends, which lost 0 bases and 1 base, there was a span of 16 bases. DNA for the CDR3: TGCGCCAGCAGCTTGGACTCAGGCGCCTCCGTCCAAGAGACCCAGTACTTC. It specifies CASSLDSGASVQETQYF.

The chain combines TRBV3-1 (or the pseudogene TRBV3-2) with TRBJ2-7, with a weak D call TRBD2 (6 bases). The V end lost 4 bases, the J end lost 3 bases, and 10 bases lay between the germline ends. The CDR3 totals 13 residues. The germline V gene encodes CDR1 LGHDT and CDR2 YNNKEL (reference sequence). The CDR3 bases are TGTGCCAGCAGCCCGCCCGGGGGCTACGAGCAGTACTTC. Translating it yields CASSPPGGYEQYF.

This chain uses TRBV7-9 with TRBJ1-6; D remains ambiguous. The length of the CDR3 is 15 residues. Trimming stripped 4 bases from V and 7 bases from J, with 14 bases between. Germline CDR1 and CDR2: SEHNR and FQNEAQ (reference sequence). CDR3 nucleotide sequence: TGTGCCAGCAGCTCTATCGGGGAGAGGAATTCACCCCTCCACTTT. Its protein is CASSSIGERNSPLHF.

The J gene is TRBJ1-5, the V gene TRBV19; perhaps TRBD1 as D (5 bases). The length of the CDR3 is 15 residues. Trimming cost V 3 bases and J 2 bases, with 11 bases left between them. Germline CDR1 is LNHDA and CDR2 is SQIVND (reference sequence). The CDR3 sequence is CASSILARGNQPQHF. CDR3 DNA sequence: TGTGCCAGTAGTATTCTGGCCAGGGGCAATCAGCCCCAGCATTTT.

A single count supports this clone. The rearrangement links TRBV24-1 to TRBJ2-3; TRBD2 matches 8 bases. The germline CDR1 and CDR2 sequences are KGHDR and SFDVKD. J gave up 5 bases and V 3 bases, and 18 bases lay outside the gene matches. The CDR3 is 19 residues long. CDR3 in DNA: TGTGCCACCAGTGATCGGCCGGGGGGGGAGGCGGGACCCCTAGATACGCAGTATTTT. Translating gives CATSDRPGGEAGPLDTQYF.

V is TRBV28 and J is TRBJ1-2; TRBD1 is a possible D gene (6 bases). Germline values: CDR1 MDHEN, CDR2 SYDVKM. Trimming took 6 bases from V and 3 from J, leaving 26 bases between them. This CDR3 region has 18 residues. As DNA, the CDR3 is TGTGCCAGCAGCCCCCACTGGGGGGGCCCCAACTCGTACTATGGCTACACCTTC. Amino acids: CASSPHWGGPNSYYGYTF.

V and J are TRBV2 and TRBJ1-2; 8 bases map to TRBD1. This CDR3 has 13 residues. Germline trimming cut 4 bases from V and 8 bases from J; bases unmatched to any gene: 6. Germline CDR1 and CDR2: SNHLY and FYNNEI. For the CDR3, the DNA is TGTGCCAGCAGTGGGACAGGGATTGGGGGCTACACCTTC. As protein: CASSGTGIGGYTF.

This chain links TRBV19 with TRBJ2-1; 9 bases map to TRBD2. V was clipped by 5 bases and J by 4 bases; unmatched bases: 9. Germline CDR1 and CDR2: LNHDA and SQIVND (reference sequence). The CDR3 length is 16 residues. The CDR3 loop is CASSAEGAGGYNEQFF. Here the CDR3 DNA reads TGTGCCAGTAGTGCCGAGGGCGCGGGGGGGTACAATGAGCAGTTCTTC.